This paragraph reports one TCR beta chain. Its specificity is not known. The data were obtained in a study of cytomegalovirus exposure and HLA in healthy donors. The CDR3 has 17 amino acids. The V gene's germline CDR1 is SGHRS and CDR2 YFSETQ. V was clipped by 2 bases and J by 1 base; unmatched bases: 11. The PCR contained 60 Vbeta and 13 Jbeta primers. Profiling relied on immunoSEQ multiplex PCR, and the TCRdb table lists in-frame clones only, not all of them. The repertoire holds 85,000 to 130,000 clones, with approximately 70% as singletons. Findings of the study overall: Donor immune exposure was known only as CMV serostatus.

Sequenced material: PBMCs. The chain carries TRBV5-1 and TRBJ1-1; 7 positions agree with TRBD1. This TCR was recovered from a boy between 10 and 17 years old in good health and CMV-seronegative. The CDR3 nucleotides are TGCGCCAGCAGCTTTTCCCGGGGAACAGGGGCGAACACTGAAGCTTTCTTT. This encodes CASSFSRGTGANTEAFF.